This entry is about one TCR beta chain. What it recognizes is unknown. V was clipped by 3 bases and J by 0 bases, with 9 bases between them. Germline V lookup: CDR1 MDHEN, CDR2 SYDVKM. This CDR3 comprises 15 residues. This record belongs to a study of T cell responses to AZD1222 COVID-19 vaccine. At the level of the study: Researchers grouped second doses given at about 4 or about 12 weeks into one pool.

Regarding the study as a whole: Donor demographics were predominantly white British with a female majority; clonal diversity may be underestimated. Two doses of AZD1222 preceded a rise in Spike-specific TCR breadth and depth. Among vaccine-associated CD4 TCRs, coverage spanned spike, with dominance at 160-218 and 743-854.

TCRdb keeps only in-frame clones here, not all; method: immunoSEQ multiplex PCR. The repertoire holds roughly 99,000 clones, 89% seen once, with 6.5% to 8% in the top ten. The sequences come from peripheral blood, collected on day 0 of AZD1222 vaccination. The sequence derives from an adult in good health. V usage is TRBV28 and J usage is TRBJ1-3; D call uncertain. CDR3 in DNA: TGTGCCAGCAGTTTGCAGCGAATCTCTGGAAACACCATATATTTT. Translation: CASSLQRISGNTIYF.